The sequence of this TCR beta chain was determined in a study of blood T cell repertoires in COVID-19. Overall study context: Whether acute or convalescent, the COVID-19 samples came from the United States, Italy and Spain. PBMCs, B-cell-depleted T cells, or T cells were the source of the cDNA or gDNA that made up the material.

Per the original data handling: Estimation of nucleated cell counts was performed using reference gene primer amplification. Libraries were prepared by immunoSEQ multiplex PCR; TCRdb keeps only in-frame clonotypes and omits some of them. V and J calls plus clone size are reproduced from that table; the DNA served to infer D and trimming. The table has roughly 380,000 clones, 81% seen once. V lost 5 bases, J lost 0 bases, and 14 bases lay in between. Germline V gene data show CDR1 as LNHNV and CDR2 as YYDKDF (reference sequence). The CDR3 is 17 amino acids. This sequence originates from a human donor with acute or convalescent COVID-19. The donor label of this sample is uncertain. Sequenced input: peripheral blood. J is TRBJ1-6 and V is TRBV15; perhaps TRBD1 as D (5 bases). CDR3 protein: CATSRLSGGSYNSPLHF. CDR3 bases: TGTGCCACCAGCCGTCTATCCGGGGGCTCCTATAATTCACCCCTCCACTTT.